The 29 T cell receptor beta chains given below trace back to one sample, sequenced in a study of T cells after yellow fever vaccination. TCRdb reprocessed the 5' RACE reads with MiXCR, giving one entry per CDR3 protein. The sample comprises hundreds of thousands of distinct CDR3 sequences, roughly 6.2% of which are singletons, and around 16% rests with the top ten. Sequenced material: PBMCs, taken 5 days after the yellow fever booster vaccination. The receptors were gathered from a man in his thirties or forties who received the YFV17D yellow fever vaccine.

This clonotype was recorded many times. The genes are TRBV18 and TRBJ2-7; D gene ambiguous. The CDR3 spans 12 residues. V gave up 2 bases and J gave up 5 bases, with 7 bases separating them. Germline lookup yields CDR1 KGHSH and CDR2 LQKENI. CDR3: CASSPGSHEQYF. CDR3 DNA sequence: TGTGCCAGCTCACCAGGCAGCCACGAGCAGTACTTC.

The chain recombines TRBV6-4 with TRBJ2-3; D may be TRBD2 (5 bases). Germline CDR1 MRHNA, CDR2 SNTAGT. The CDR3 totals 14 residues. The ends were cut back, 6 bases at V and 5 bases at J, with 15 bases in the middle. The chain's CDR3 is CASSERTFGDTQYF. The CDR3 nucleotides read TGTGCCAGCAGCGAAAGGACTTTCGGAGATACGCAGTATTTT.

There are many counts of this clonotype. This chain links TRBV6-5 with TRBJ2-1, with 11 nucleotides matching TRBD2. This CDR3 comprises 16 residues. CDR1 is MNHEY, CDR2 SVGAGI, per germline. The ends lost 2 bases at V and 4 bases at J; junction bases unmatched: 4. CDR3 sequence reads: CASSYTGLAVYNEQFF. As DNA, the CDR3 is TGTGCCAGCAGTTACACGGGACTAGCGGTTTACAATGAGCAGTTCTTC.

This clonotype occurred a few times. CDR3 region: CASSLRGLFQPQHF. For the CDR3, the DNA is TGTGCCAGCAGTTTACGGGGACTTTTTCAGCCCCAGCATTTT. The chain combines TRBV28 with TRBJ1-5, with D possibly TRBD1 on 5 matching bases. The CDR3 runs 14 residues. Trimming shortened V by 2 bases and J by 6 bases, and 11 bases separated the two germline ends. From germline, CDR1 is MDHEN and CDR2 SYDVKM.

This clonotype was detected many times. In DNA form, the CDR3 reads TGTGCCAGCAGCTTAGATCCCCTAGCGGGAATGGTCGAGCAGTACTTC. Translated, it gives CASSLDPLAGMVEQYF. The V gene is TRBV7-2, the J gene TRBJ2-7; 9 bases are shared with TRBD2. CDR3 size: 16 residues. Germline-derived CDR1 and CDR2 are SGHTA and FQGNSA. J was trimmed by 6 bases and V by 1 base; bases with no gene match: 10.

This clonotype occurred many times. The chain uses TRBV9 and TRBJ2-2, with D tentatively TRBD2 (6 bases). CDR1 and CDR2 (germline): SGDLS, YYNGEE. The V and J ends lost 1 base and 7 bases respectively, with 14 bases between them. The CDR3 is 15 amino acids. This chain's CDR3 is CASSVRGGVGGELFF. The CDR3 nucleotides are TGTGCCAGCAGCGTACGGGGAGGAGTGGGCGGGGAGCTGTTTTTT. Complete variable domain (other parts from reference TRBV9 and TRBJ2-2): DSGVTQTPKHLITATGQRVTLRCSPRSGDLSVYWYQQSLDQGLQFLIQYYNGEERAKGNILERFSAQQFPDLHSELNLSSLELGDSALYFCASSVRGGVGGELFFGEGSRLTVL.

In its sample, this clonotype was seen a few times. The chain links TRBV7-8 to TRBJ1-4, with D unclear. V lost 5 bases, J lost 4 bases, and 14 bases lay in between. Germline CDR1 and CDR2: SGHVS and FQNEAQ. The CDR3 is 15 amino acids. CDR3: CASSKARVVNEKLFF. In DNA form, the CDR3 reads TGTGCCAGCAGCAAAGCCCGGGTCGTTAATGAAAAACTGTTTTTT.

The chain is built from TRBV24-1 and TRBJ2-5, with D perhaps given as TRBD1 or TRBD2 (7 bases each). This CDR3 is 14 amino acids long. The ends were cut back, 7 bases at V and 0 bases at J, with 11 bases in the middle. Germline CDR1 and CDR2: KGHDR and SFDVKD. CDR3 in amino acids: CATSQGGYQETQYF. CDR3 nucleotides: TGTGCCACCAGCCAGGGGGGGTACCAAGAGACCCAGTACTTC.

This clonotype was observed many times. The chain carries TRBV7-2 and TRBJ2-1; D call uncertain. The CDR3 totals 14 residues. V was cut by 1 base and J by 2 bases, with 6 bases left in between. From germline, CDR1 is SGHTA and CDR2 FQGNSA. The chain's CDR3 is CASSLGQAYNEQFF. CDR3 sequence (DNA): TGTGCCAGCAGCTTAGGCCAGGCCTACAATGAGCAGTTCTTC. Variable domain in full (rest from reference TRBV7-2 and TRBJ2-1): GAGVSQSPSNKVTEKGKDVELRCDPISGHTALYWYRQSLGQGLEFLIYFQGNSAPDKSGLPSDRFSAERTGGSVSTLTIQRTQQEDSAVYLCASSLGQAYNEQFFGPGTRLTVL.

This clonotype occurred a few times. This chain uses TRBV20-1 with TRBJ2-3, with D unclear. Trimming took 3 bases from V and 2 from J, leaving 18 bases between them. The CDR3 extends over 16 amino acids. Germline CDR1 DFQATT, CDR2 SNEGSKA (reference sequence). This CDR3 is CSARSAVITYTDTQYF. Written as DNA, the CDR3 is TGCAGTGCTAGGTCGGCTGTTATTACTTACACAGATACGCAGTATTTT.

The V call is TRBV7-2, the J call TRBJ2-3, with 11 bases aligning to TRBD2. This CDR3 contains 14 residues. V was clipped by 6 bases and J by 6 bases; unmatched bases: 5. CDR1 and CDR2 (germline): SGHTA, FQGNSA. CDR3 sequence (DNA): TGTGCCAGCAGTTTACTAGCGGGAGACGATACGCAGTATTTT. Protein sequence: CASSLLAGDDTQYF.

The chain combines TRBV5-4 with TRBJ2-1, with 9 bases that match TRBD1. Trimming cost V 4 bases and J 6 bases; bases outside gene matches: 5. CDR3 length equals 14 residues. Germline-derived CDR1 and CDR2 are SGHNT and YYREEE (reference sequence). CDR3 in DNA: TGTGCCAGCAGCGTACCGGGACAGGGCAATGAGCAGTTCTTC. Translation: CASSVPGQGNEQFF.

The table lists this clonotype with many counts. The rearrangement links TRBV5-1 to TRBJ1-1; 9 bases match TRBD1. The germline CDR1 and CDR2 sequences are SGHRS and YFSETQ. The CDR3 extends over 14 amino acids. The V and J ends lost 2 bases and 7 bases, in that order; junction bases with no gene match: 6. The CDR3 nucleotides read TGCGCCAGCAGCTTAACAGGGGGCCGGGGTGAAGCTTTCTTT. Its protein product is CASSLTGGRGEAFF. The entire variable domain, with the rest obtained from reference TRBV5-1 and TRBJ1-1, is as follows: KAGVTQTPRYLIKTRGQQVTLSCSPISGHRSVSWYQQTPGQGLQFLFEYFSETQRNKGNFPGRFSGRQFSNSRSEMNVSTLELGDSALYLCASSLTGGRGEAFFGQGTRLTVV.

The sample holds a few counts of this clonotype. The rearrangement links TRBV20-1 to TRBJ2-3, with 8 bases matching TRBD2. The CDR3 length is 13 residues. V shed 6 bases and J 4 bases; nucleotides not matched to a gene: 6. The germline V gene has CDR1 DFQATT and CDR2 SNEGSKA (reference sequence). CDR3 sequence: CSARSSGADTQYF. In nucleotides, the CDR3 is TGCAGTGCAAGAAGTAGCGGGGCAGATACGCAGTATTTT.

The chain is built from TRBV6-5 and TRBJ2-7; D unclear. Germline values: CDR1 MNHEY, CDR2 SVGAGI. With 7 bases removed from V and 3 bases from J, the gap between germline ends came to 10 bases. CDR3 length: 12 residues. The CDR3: CASTLDGYEQYF. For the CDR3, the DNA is TGTGCCAGCACCTTGGACGGCTACGAGCAGTACTTC.

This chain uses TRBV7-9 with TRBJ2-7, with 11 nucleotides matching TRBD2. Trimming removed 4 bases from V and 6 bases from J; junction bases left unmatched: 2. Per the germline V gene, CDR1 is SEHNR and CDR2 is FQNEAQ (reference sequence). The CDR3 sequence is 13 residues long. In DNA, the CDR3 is TGTGCCAGCAGCTCACTAGCGGGAGTCGAGCAGTACTTC. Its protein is CASSSLAGVEQYF. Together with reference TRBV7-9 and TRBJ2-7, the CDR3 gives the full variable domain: DTGVSQNPRHKITKRGQNVTFRCDPISEHNRLYWYRQTLGQGPEFLTYFQNEAQLEKSRLLSDRFSAERPKGSFSTLEIQRTEQGDSAMYLCASSSLAGVEQYFGPGTRLTVT.

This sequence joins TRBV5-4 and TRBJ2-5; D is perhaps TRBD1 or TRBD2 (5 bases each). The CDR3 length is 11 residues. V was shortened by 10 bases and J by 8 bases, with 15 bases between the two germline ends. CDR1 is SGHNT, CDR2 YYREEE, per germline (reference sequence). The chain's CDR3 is CAGGRGGTQYF. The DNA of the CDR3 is TGTGCCGGGGGTCGAGGAGGAACCCAGTACTTC.

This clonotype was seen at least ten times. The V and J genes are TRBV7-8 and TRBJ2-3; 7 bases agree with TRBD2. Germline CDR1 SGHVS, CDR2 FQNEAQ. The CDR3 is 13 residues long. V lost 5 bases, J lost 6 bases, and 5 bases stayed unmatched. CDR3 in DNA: TGTGCCAGCAGCCCGGGGAGGGCCGATACGCAGTATTTT. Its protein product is CASSPGRADTQYF. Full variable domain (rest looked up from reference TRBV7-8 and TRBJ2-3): GAGVSQSPRYKVAKRGQDVALRCDPISGHVSLFWYQQALGQGPEFLTYFQNEAQLDKSGLPSDRFFAERPEGSVSTLKIQRTQQEDSAVYLCASSPGRADTQYFGPGTRLTVL.

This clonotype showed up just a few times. The DNA of the CDR3 is TGCAGTGTCAGACAGGACTACGAGCAGTACTTC. Translation gives CSVRQDYEQYF. V and J are TRBV20-1 and TRBJ2-7; weak D call: TRBD1 (6 bases). Trimming left V 7 bases short and J 3 bases short, with 10 bases between. Germline V gene data show CDR1 as DFQATT and CDR2 as SNEGSKA (reference sequence). The CDR3 spans 11 residues.

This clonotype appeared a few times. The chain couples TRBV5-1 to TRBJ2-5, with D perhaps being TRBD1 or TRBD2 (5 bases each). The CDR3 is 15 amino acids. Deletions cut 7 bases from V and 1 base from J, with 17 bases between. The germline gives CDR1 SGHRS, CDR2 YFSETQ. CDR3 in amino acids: CASGPRGVTQETQYF. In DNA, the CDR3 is TGCGCCAGCGGCCCGAGGGGTGTAACCCAAGAGACCCAGTACTTC. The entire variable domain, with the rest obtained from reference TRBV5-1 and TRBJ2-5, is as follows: KAGVTQTPRYLIKTRGQQVTLSCSPISGHRSVSWYQQTPGQGLQFLFEYFSETQRNKGNFPGRFSGRQFSNSRSEMNVSTLELGDSALYLCASGPRGVTQETQYFGPGTRLLVL.

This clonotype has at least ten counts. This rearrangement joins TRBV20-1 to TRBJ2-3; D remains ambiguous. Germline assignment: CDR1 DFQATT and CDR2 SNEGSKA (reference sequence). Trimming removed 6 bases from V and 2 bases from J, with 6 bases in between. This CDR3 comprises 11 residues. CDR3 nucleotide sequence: TGCAGTGCCCGGACCACAGATACGCAGTATTTT. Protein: CSARTTDTQYF.

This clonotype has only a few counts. The CDR3 sequence is CATSSPGLAGVSDTQYF. The CDR3 bases are TGTGCCACCAGCAGCCCGGGACTAGCGGGAGTTTCAGATACGCAGTATTTT. V is TRBV15 and J is TRBJ2-3, with 14 bases lining up with TRBD2. Germline CDR1 LNHNV, CDR2 YYDKDF (reference sequence). This CDR3 contains 17 residues. Trimming at V came to 3 bases and at J to 4 bases, leaving 6 bases not matched to a gene.

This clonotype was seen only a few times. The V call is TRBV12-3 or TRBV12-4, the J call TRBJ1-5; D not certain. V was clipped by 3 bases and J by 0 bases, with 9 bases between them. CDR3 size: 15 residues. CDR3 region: CASSFRTSSNQPQHF. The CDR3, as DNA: TGTGCCAGCAGTTTTAGGACTAGTAGCAATCAGCCCCAGCATTTT.

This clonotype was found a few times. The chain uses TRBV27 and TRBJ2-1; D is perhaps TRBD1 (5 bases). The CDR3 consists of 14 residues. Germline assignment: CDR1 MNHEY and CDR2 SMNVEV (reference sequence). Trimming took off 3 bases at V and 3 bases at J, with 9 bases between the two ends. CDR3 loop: CASSFSDNYNEQFF. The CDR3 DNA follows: TGTGCCAGCAGTTTCTCGGACAACTACAATGAGCAGTTCTTC.

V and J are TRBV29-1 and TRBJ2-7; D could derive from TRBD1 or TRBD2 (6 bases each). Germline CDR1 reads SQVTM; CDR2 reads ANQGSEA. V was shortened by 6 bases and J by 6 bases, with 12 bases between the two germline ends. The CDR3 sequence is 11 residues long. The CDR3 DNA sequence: TGCAGCGTGGCCGGAGGGGGCGAGCAGTACTTC. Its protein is CSVAGGGEQYF.

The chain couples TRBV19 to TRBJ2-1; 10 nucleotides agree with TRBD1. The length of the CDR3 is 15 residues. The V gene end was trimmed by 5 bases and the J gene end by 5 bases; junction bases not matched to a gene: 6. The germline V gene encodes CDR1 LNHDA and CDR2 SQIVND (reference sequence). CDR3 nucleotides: TGTGCCAGTAGTCTCCCGGGACAGGGGAACAATGAGCAGTTCTTC. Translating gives CASSLPGQGNNEQFF.

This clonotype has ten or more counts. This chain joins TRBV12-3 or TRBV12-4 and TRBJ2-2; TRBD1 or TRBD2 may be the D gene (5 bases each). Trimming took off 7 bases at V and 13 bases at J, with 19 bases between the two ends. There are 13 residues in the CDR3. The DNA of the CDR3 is TGTGCCAGCACTTCGGGGCCGTCGGATTGGCTGTTTTTT. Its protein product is CASTSGPSDWLFF.

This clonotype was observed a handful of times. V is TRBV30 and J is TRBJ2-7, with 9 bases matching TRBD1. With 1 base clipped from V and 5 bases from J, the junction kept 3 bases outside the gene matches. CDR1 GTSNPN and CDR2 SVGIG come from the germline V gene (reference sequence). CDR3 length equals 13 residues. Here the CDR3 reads CAWSGDRENEQYF. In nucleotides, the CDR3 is TGTGCCTGGAGTGGGGACAGGGAAAACGAGCAGTACTTC.

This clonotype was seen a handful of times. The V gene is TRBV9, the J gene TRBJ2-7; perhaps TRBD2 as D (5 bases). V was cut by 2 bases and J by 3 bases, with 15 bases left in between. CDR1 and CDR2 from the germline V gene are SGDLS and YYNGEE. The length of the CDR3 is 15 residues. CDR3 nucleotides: TGTGCCAGCAGCGTGGATTTGAGCGGAAACTACGAGCAGTACTTC. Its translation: CASSVDLSGNYEQYF.